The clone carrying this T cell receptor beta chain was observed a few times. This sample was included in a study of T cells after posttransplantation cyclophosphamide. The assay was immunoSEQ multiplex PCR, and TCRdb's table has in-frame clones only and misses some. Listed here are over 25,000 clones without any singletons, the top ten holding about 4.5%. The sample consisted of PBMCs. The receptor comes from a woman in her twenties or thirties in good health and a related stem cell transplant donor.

The CDR3 nucleotides are TGTGCCAGCAGCTTAAGGACAGGCACAGATACGCAGTATTTT. It encodes CASSLRTGTDTQYF. The rearrangement uses TRBV7-9 and TRBJ2-3, with TRBD1 as a possible D gene (6 bases). Trimming cost V 2 bases and J 1 base, with 7 bases left between them. The CDR3 loop spans 14 amino acids. CDR1 and CDR2 from the germline V gene are SEHNR and FQNEAQ (reference sequence).